Listed below are T cell receptor beta chains from one sample, sequenced in a study of cytomegalovirus exposure and HLA in healthy donors. Produced via immunoSEQ multiplex PCR; TCRdb's table is partial and in-frame only. In the table there are 85,000 to 100,000 clones, about 80% of which are singletons. Material for sequencing was PBMCs. Receptor source: a man in his forties in good health and CMV-seropositive. CDR3s include the opening cysteine and the closing phenylalanine or tryptophan. The order of the fields is CDR3 length, D gene, V gene, J gene, clone size, CDR3 protein, CDR3 DNA. The D gene is left open where the match is weak. Clone size appears in some rows only: once, few, many, or a class for an expanded clone.

len: 15; d_gene: -; v_gene: TRBV6-5; j_gene: TRBJ1-2; abundance: -; CDR3aa: CASSRDRTTNYGYTF; CDR3nt: TGTGCCAGCAGTCGTGACAGGACCACTAACTATGGCTACACCTTC
len: 16; d_gene: TRBD1; v_gene: TRBV7-3; j_gene: TRBJ2-1; abundance: few; CDR3aa: CASSPTDRVSRNEQFF; CDR3nt: TGTGCCAGCAGCCCGACGGACAGGGTGTCTAGGAATGAGCAGTTCTTC
len: 14; d_gene: -; v_gene: TRBV9; j_gene: TRBJ2-7; abundance: -; CDR3aa: CASSSEGTGYEQYF; CDR3nt: TGTGCCAGCAGCTCCGAAGGAACAGGGTACGAGCAGTACTTC
len: 15; d_gene: TRBD2; v_gene: TRBV7-6; j_gene: TRBJ2-7; abundance: -; CDR3aa: CASSPGPGGNYEQYF; CDR3nt: TGTGCCAGCAGCCCAGGGCCGGGGGGAAACTACGAGCAGTACTTC
len: 14; d_gene: -; v_gene: TRBV5-1; j_gene: TRBJ2-3; abundance: few; CDR3aa: CASSLGLQTDTQYF; CDR3nt: TGCGCCAGCAGCCTGGGACTTCAGACAGATACGCAGTATTTT
len: 16; d_gene: TRBD1; v_gene: TRBV5-4; j_gene: TRBJ1-2; abundance: -; CDR3aa: CASSLAGAGGANGYTF; CDR3nt: TGTGCCAGCAGCTTGGCTGGGGCAGGGGGCGCGAATGGCTACACCTTC
len: 13; d_gene: -; v_gene: TRBV28; j_gene: TRBJ2-2; abundance: -; CDR3aa: CASTGANTGELFF; CDR3nt: TGTGCCAGCACAGGCGCGAACACCGGGGAGCTGTTTTTT
len: 13; d_gene: -; v_gene: TRBV5-1; j_gene: TRBJ1-1; abundance: -; CDR3aa: CASSRDLNTEAFF; CDR3nt: TGCGCCAGCAGCCGGGATTTGAACACTGAAGCTTTCTTT
len: 15; d_gene: -; v_gene: TRBV7-2; j_gene: TRBJ2-7; abundance: -; CDR3aa: CASSSPGDTSYEQYF; CDR3nt: TGTGCCAGCAGCTCCCCAGGGGACACCTCCTACGAGCAGTACTTC
len: 13; d_gene: -; v_gene: TRBV2; j_gene: TRBJ2-7; abundance: -; CDR3aa: CASRDTHYYEQYF; CDR3nt: TGTGCCAGCCGGGACACCCACTACTACGAGCAGTACTTC
len: 15; d_gene: -; v_gene: TRBV5-1; j_gene: TRBJ2-5; abundance: -; CDR3aa: CASSGPGEIEETQYF; CDR3nt: TGCGCCAGCTCCGGGCCGGGAGAAATTGAAGAGACCCAGTACTTC
len: 18; d_gene: -; v_gene: TRBV4-1; j_gene: TRBJ2-3; abundance: -; CDR3aa: CASSQGSGAFSRSDTQYF; CDR3nt: TGCGCCAGCAGCCAAGGGTCGGGAGCGTTCTCTAGGTCAGATACGCAGTATTTT
len: 15; d_gene: TRBD2; v_gene: TRBV5-4; j_gene: TRBJ2-2; abundance: -; CDR3aa: CASSSSGRGAGELFF; CDR3nt: TGTGCCAGCAGCTCTAGCGGGAGGGGGGCCGGGGAGCTGTTTTTT
len: 15; d_gene: -; v_gene: TRBV27; j_gene: TRBJ1-5; abundance: -; CDR3aa: CASSLRWGGNQPQHF; CDR3nt: TGTGCCAGCAGTTTACGATGGGGGGGCAATCAGCCCCAGCATTTT